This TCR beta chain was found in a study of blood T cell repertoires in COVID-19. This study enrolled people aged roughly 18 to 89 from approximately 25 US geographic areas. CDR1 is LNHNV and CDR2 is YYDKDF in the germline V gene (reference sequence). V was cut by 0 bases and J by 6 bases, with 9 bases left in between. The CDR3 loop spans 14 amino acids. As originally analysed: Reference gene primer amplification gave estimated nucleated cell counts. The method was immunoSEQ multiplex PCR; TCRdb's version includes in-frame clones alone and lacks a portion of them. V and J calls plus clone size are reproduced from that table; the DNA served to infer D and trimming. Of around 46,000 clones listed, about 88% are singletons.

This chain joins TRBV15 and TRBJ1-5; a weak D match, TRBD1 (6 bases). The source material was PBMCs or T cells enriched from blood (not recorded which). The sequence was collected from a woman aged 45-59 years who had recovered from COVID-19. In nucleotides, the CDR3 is TGTGCCACCAGCAGAGAGGGGGCTCGTCAGCCCCAGCATTTT. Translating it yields CATSREGARQPQHF.